A selection of T cell receptor beta chains follows, all from one sample in a study of T cell repertoires in cytomegalovirus infection. The antigens for these receptors are not known. TCRdb called the reads again in MiXCR, with one record for every CDR3 protein. The sample lists 680,000 or so distinct CDR3 sequences, approximately 33% seen once, with about 20% in the top ten. The sequenced sample was cultured PBMCs, obtained from culture after CMV antigen stimulation. These receptor sequences come from a human donor in good health (CMV status not recorded). Some clones in this sample may be carry-over from other donors' samples. Both conserved end residues are part of each CDR3. The D gene is left open where the match is weak. Some rows have no size entry. The others give once, few or many, or a class for an expanded clone.

CASSLGLASGYEQFF,TGTGCCAGCAGCCTGGGACTAGCGTCGGGATATGAGCAGTTCTTC,TRBJ2-1,TRBV7-2,.,TRBD2
CASTGTSTDTQYF,TGTGCCAGCACAGGAACTAGCACAGATACGCAGTATTTT,TRBJ2-3,TRBV6-2/TRBV6-3,.,.
CASSPRFLRRNTEAFF,TGTGCCAGCAGTCCTCGGTTCCTCCGACGGAACACTGAAGCTTTCTTT,TRBJ1-1,TRBV11-2,.,.
CASSATSGPTGELFF,TGTGCCAGCAGTGCGACTAGCGGACCTACCGGGGAGCTGTTTTTT,TRBJ2-2,TRBV12-3/TRBV12-4,.,TRBD2
CAISTGPRQPQHF,TGTGCCATCAGTACAGGCCCCCGGCAGCCCCAGCATTTT,TRBJ1-5,TRBV10-3,few,.
CATSRGEGNTEAFF,TGTGCCACCTCTCGGGGCGAGGGGAATACTGAAGCTTTCTTT,TRBJ1-1,TRBV10-3,.,.
CASSQAGTPLHF,TGTGCCAGCAGCCAAGCCGGGACACCCCTCCACTTT,TRBJ1-6,TRBV4-2,.,.
CASSFVPRDYNTDTQYF,TGTGCCAGCAGCTTTGTACCAAGGGACTACAACACAGATACGCAGTATTTT,TRBJ2-3,TRBV7-8,.,TRBD2
CASRGTGESYEQYF,TGTGCCAGCCGGGGAACAGGGGAATCCTACGAGCAGTACTTC,TRBJ2-7,TRBV6-8,.,TRBD1
CASSGQDQETQYF,TGTGCCAGCAGCGGGCAGGACCAAGAGACCCAGTACTTC,TRBJ2-5,TRBV7-6,many,.
CASSQQGQPLNEKLFF,TGTGCCAGCAGCCAGCAAGGACAGCCCCTTAATGAAAAACTGTTTTTT,TRBJ1-4,TRBV7-2,many,.
CASSLAGGWSNQPQHF,TGTGCCAGCAGCTTAGCAGGGGGATGGAGCAATCAGCCCCAGCATTTT,TRBJ1-5,TRBV7-6,few,.
CASSPMGGLYTDTEYF,TGTGCCAGCAGTCCCATGGGCGGGCTCTACACAGATACGGAGTATTTT,TRBJ2-3,TRBV12-3/TRBV12-4,.,.
CASKPDTDTQYF,TGTGCCAGCAAACCGGACACAGATACGCAGTATTTT,TRBJ2-3,TRBV7-2,few,.
CASSLTFNQPQHF,TGTGCCAGCAGCTTGACATTCAATCAGCCCCAGCATTTT,TRBJ1-5,TRBV5-6,.,.
CASSLTAYTDTQYF,TGTGCCAGCAGTTTAACAGCTTACACAGATACGCAGTATTTT,TRBJ2-3,TRBV27,.,.
CATSDMGQGWNQPQHF,TGTGCCACCAGTGATATGGGACAGGGCTGGAATCAGCCCCAGCATTTT,TRBJ1-5,TRBV24-1,.,TRBD1
CASSFLGGNTEAFF,TGTGCCAGCAGCTTCCTAGGCGGGAACACTGAAGCTTTCTTT,TRBJ1-1,TRBV7-2,.,.
CAISESGEYNEQFF,TGTGCCATCAGTGAGTCCGGTGAATACAATGAGCAGTTCTTC,TRBJ2-1,TRBV10-3,.,.
CASSSGATGEKLFF,TGTGCCAGCAGTTCTGGGGCAACGGGCGAAAAACTGTTTTTT,TRBJ1-4,TRBV27,.,.
CASSYGRGSYNEQFF,TGTGCCAGCAGTTACGGTCGGGGTAGCTACAATGAGCAGTTCTTC,TRBJ2-1,TRBV6-2/TRBV6-3,few,.
CASRRQGDSTDTQYF,TGCGCCAGCAGACGACAGGGGGATAGCACAGATACGCAGTATTTT,TRBJ2-3,TRBV5-1,.,TRBD1
CASSLPRRGSNEQYF,TGTGCCAGCAGTTTACCACGGCGGGGTAGCAACGAGCAGTACTTC,TRBJ2-7,TRBV12-3/TRBV12-4,few,.
CASSARLANYEQYF,TGTGCCAGCAGCGCAAGACTAGCGAACTACGAGCAGTACTTC,TRBJ2-7,TRBV5-6,few,TRBD2
CASSGQGASGANVLTF,TGTGCCAGCTCGGGACAGGGGGCTAGTGGGGCCAACGTCCTGACTTTC,TRBJ2-6,TRBV2,few,TRBD1
CASSLREAQGTDTQYF,TGTGCCAGCAGCTTGCGGGAGGCACAAGGCACAGATACGCAGTATTTT,TRBJ2-3,TRBV5-4,.,TRBD2
CASSLGTQETQYF,TGTGCCAGCAGCTTGGGAACCCAAGAGACCCAGTACTTC,TRBJ2-5,TRBV7-2,many,.
CAPDPPLVKTQYF,TGTGCTCCAGATCCCCCCCTGGTGAAGACCCAGTACTTC,TRBJ2-5,TRBV19,.,.
CASSPRTSGRLEQFF,TGTGCCAGCAGCCCTCGGACTAGCGGGAGGTTGGAGCAGTTCTTC,TRBJ2-1,TRBV7-2,few,TRBD2
CASSIPGQGSPWKNYNEQFF,TGTGCCAGTAGTATCCCGGGACAGGGATCCCCTTGGAAAAACTACAATGAGCAGTTCTTC,TRBJ2-1,TRBV19,.,TRBD1
CASRLRPESGANVLTF,TGTGCCAGCAGATTGAGACCAGAATCTGGGGCCAACGTCCTGACTTTC,TRBJ2-6,TRBV12-3/TRBV12-4,many,.
CASSPPRVYGTEAFF,TGTGCCAGCAGTCCCCCACGGGTTTATGGCACTGAAGCTTTCTTT,TRBJ1-1,TRBV28,.,.
CASSEGGRHYGYTF,TGTGCCAGCAGTGAAGGCGGGCGTCACTATGGCTACACCTTC,TRBJ1-2,TRBV6-1,few,.
CASSQVVQEVYNEQFF,TGTGCCAGCAGCCAAGTCGTCCAGGAAGTCTACAATGAGCAGTTCTTC,TRBJ2-1,TRBV14,.,.
CSARASLTSTDTQYF,TGCAGTGCTAGAGCCAGTTTAACTAGCACAGATACGCAGTATTTT,TRBJ2-3,TRBV20-1,.,.
CASGERDFSYEQYF,TGTGCCAGCGGGGAGCGGGATTTCTCCTACGAGCAGTACTTC,TRBJ2-7,TRBV28,.,TRBD2
CASSLAVSSSGNTIYF,TGTGCCAGCAGCTTAGCGGTCTCGAGCTCTGGAAACACCATATATTTT,TRBJ1-3,TRBV7-6,.,.
CASSQVWGAGRETQYF,TGTGCCAGCAGCCAAGTCTGGGGCGCCGGAAGGGAGACCCAGTACTTC,TRBJ2-5,TRBV14,.,.
CSVLGQVSSYNEQFF,TGCAGCGTTCTGGGACAGGTTTCATCCTACAATGAGCAGTTCTTC,TRBJ2-1,TRBV29-1,few,TRBD1
CASSTGRSSYNEQFF,TGTGCCAGCAGCACCGGCCGAAGCTCCTACAATGAGCAGTTCTTC,TRBJ2-1,TRBV11-3,.,.